This T cell receptor (beta chain) originates from a study of blood T cells in healthy people across ages. V shed 0 bases and J 1 base; nucleotides not matched to a gene: 1. Germline CDR1 is DFQATT and CDR2 is SNEGSKA (reference sequence). The CDR3 covers 15 residues. Next came a second PCR, run for about 6 to 12 cycles, which used a sample-barcoded 5' primer along with a J-beta primer mix. TCRdb reprocessed the 5' RACE reads with MiXCR, giving one entry per CDR3 protein. Counted here are 500,000 to 550,000 distinct CDR3 sequences, 24% occurring once; the ten biggest clones make up roughly 10%. These data also formed part of another study, on T cells of mothers and their children. That source notes: Using the M1S primer, the second PCR added sample barcodes along with 2-4 random nucleotides.

The specimen was blood. The V and J genes are TRBV20-1 and TRBJ2-3; 10 bases match TRBD2. The receptor was derived from a boy aged 10-17 years in good health. The CDR3 DNA reads as TGCAGTGCTAGAGATGGACTAGCGGGCACAGATACGCAGTATTTT. Translation: CSARDGLAGTDTQYF.